This TCR beta chain was documented in a study of PD-L1 blockade in urothelial cancer. Study background: Intravenous atezolizumab, 1,200 mg every 3 weeks, was begun by patients at some point between 2012 and 2014. Blood was tested 3 weeks (second dose) and 6 weeks into treatment. Study conclusions and caveats: A pretreatment blood TCR clonality that fell below the median predicted better progression-free and overall survival.

Method: immunoSEQ multiplex PCR; TCRdb's copy keeps in-frame clones and lacks some. Here the sample spans approximately 88,000 clones, 84% being singletons. Noted time point: pretreatment peripheral blood. Peripheral blood mononuclear cells were collected from every patient before and during treatment, yielding between 1 and 8 samples per patient. In the case of this clone: Its antigen is as yet unknown.

This TCR was recovered from a man aged 60 to 75 with urothelial cancer. Sequences were derived from PBMCs, sampled around atezolizumab (anti-PD-L1) treatment.

The CDR3 nucleotides read TGTGCCAGCAGTGAATTTGCAGACTCCTACAATGAGCAGTTCTTC. Encoded protein: CASSEFADSYNEQFF. The rearrangement links TRBV6-1 to TRBJ2-1, with D hard to call. Germline V gives CDR1 MNHNS, CDR2 SASEGT. The CDR3 consists of 15 residues. Trimming stripped 2 bases from V and 0 bases from J, with 8 bases between.